This T cell receptor (beta chain) stems from a study of technical replicates of blood from a handful of donors. Method: immunoSEQ multiplex PCR; TCRdb's copy keeps in-frame clones and lacks some. Counted here are 60,000 to 90,000 clones, about 95% occurring once; the ten biggest clones make up approximately 0.22%. Per the germline V gene, CDR1 is MDHEN and CDR2 is SYDVKM. V was clipped by 5 bases and J by 3 bases; unmatched bases: 3. The CDR3 has 13 amino acids. This TCR was sampled from a human donor in good health. Source material: T cells isolated from PBMCs. V is TRBV28 and J is TRBJ2-7; 8 nucleotides align to TRBD2. CDR3 bases: TGTGCCAGCAGTAAGCGGGGGAACTACGAGCAGTACTTC. Translation: CASSKRGNYEQYF. Filled out from reference TRBV28 and TRBJ2-7, the complete variable domain reads DVKVTQSSRYLVKRTGEKVFLECVQDMDHENMFWYRQDPGLGLRLIYFSYDVKMKEKGDIPEGYSVSREKKERFSLILESASTNQTSMYLCASSKRGNYEQYFGPGTRLTVT.